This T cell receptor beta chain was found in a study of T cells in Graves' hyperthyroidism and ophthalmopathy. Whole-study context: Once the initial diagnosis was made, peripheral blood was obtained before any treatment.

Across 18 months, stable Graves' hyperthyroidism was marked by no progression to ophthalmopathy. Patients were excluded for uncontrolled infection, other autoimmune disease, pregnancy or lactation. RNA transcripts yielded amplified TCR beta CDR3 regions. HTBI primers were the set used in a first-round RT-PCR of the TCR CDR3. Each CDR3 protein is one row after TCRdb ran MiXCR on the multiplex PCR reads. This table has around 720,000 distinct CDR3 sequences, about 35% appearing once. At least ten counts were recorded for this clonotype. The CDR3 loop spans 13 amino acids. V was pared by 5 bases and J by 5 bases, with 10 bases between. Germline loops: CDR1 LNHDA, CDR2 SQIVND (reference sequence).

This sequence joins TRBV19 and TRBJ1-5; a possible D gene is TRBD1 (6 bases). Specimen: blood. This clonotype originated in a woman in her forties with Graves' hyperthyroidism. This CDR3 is CASSLDSYQPQHF. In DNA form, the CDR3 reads TGTGCCAGTAGTCTGGACAGTTATCAGCCCCAGCATTTT.